The clone carrying this T cell receptor beta chain was observed many times. The CDR3 loop spans 14 amino acids. Germline V CDR1 and CDR2: SGHVS, FQNEAQ. V was cut by 2 bases and J by 1 base, with 5 bases left in between. The entry originates in a study of T-cell memory formation after mild COVID-19. TCRdb redid the calling of the 5' RACE reads with MiXCR, one entry per CDR3 protein. The table has 120,000 to 150,000 distinct CDR3 sequences, roughly 6.3% seen once. The sequence was collected from an adult woman who had mild COVID-19 (a few samples of this study predate the infection). Cell type and time point are not known. J is TRBJ2-2 and V is TRBV7-8; unclear D gene. Sequencing input: PBMCs or a T cell subset sorted from them (not recorded which). CDR3 region: CASSLYGNTGELFF. As DNA, the CDR3 is TGTGCCAGCAGCTTATATGGGAACACCGGGGAGCTGTTTTTT.